The present entry profiles one T cell receptor (beta chain) with its context. The record originates from a study of blood T cell repertoires in COVID-19. Turning to the study itself: Sample material is recorded as cDNA or gDNA derived from T cells, B-cell-depleted T cells, or PBMCs.

Authors' data handling: Counts of nucleated cells, estimated from reference gene primer amplification, were obtained. Sequencing used immunoSEQ multiplex PCR; TCRdb keeps in-frame clones, though not all of them. That table furnishes V, J and clone size, whereas the DNA furnished D and trimming. The sample consists of some 270,000 clones, 70% to 90% of them appearing once. The V gene's germline CDR1 is DFQATT and CDR2 SNEGSKA (reference sequence). V shed 3 bases and J 3 bases; nucleotides not matched to a gene: 5. This CDR3 spans 15 amino acids. The sequenced sample consisted of peripheral blood. The receptor comes from a woman in her seventies with acute or convalescent COVID-19. This chain joins TRBV20-1 and TRBJ2-1; 10 bases line up with TRBD2. The CDR3 region has the DNA TGCAGTGCTAGTGTAGCGGGGGGTCTCTACAATGAGCAGTTCTTC. It codes for CSASVAGGLYNEQFF.